These 21 T cell receptor beta chains were sequenced from one sample in a study of T cells in Graves' hyperthyroidism and ophthalmopathy (dated by TCRdb to between 2017 and 2020). To prepare the library, multiplex PCR was applied. The instrument was an Illumina HiSeq 2000. Amplification of TCR beta CDR3 regions was carried out from RNA transcripts. The first round of RT-PCR for the TCR CDR3 was performed with the HTBI primer set and the Qiagen OneStep RT-PCR kit. Using fastp at Q25 and MiXCR, TCRdb reprocessed the public reads and kept productive beta chains. Each record represents a unique CDR3 protein, reported with the most common genes and DNA among its rows. The table for this sample lists approximately 600,000 distinct CDR3 sequences; 13% to 15% of them were counted only once. The ten largest clones capture roughly 7% of the sample. The sequenced sample consisted of blood. These receptors were taken from a woman younger than 35 with Graves' ophthalmopathy.

This clonotype has a count of ten or more. V is TRBV7-2 and J is TRBJ2-1, with no clear D. V was clipped by 6 bases and J by 5 bases, with 20 bases between them. Germline V lookup: CDR1 SGHTA, CDR2 FQGNSA. The CDR3 runs to 16 residues. In DNA form, the CDR3 reads TGTGCCAGCAGATCCTCCCCGCCGAGGTGGGACAATGAGCAGTTCTTC. It translates to CASRSSPPRWDNEQFF.

V usage is TRBV27 and J usage is TRBJ2-1, with a tentative D call TRBD1 (5 bases). The length of the CDR3 is 16 residues. V was trimmed by 4 bases and J by 4 bases, leaving 17 bases between them. CDR1 MNHEY and CDR2 SMNVEV come from the germline V gene (reference sequence). The CDR3: CASSYRKGLSYNEQFF. The DNA for the CDR3 is TGTGCCAGCAGTTACAGGAAGGGGCTTTCGTACAATGAGCAGTTCTTC.

This clonotype was observed at least ten times. The chain couples TRBV28 to TRBJ1-4; 9 bases are a match to TRBD1. Germline loops: CDR1 MDHEN, CDR2 SYDVKM. CDR3 length: 17 amino acids. The trim removed 6 bases at V and 5 bases at J, leaving 13 bases unmatched. The CDR3, as DNA: TGTGCCAGCAGCCTTAATAGGTACAGGGGGCGCAATGAAAAACTGTTTTTT. Its translation is CASSLNRYRGRNEKLFF.

This clonotype appeared many times. This chain connects TRBV11-2 to TRBJ1-2, with D possibly matching TRBD1 (6 bases). The CDR3 contains 14 residues. Germline CDR1 and CDR2: SGHAT and FQNNGV. Trimming shortened V by 1 base and J by 3 bases, and 9 bases separated the two germline ends. This CDR3 is CASSLGSGDYGYTF. CDR3 bases: TGTGCCAGCAGCTTAGGGTCAGGGGACTATGGCTACACCTTC.

This clonotype has more than one count but fewer than ten. The chain joins TRBV29-1 to TRBJ2-3; D might be TRBD2 (6 bases). CDR1 is SQVTM, CDR2 ANQGSEA, per germline. The CDR3 runs 14 residues. V dropped 4 bases and J dropped 4 bases, with 15 bases sitting between them. This CDR3 reads CSVAWRDGADTQYF. CDR3 DNA: TGCAGCGTTGCTTGGCGGGATGGTGCAGATACGCAGTATTTT.

This clonotype showed up many times. V usage is TRBV6-2 or TRBV6-3 and J usage is TRBJ2-1, with D unresolved. The germline CDR1 and CDR2 sequences are MNHEY and SVGEGT. V lost 0 bases, J lost 2 bases, and 20 bases lay in between. This CDR3 has 19 residues. The CDR3 nucleotides are TGTGCCAGCAGTTACTCGAAATCGTGGGAAAGTAGTACCTACAATGAGCAGTTCTTC. Its translation is CASSYSKSWESSTYNEQFF.

This clonotype was observed many times. Here the CDR3 reads CASSSEGMTAFF. The CDR3 bases are TGTGCCAGCAGCTCCGAGGGGATGACAGCTTTCTTT. V usage is TRBV11-2 and J usage is TRBJ1-1; D might be TRBD1 (5 bases). With 4 bases removed from V and 10 bases from J, the gap between germline ends came to 13 bases. The CDR3 length is 12 residues. Germline V gives CDR1 SGHAT, CDR2 FQNNGV.

V is TRBV18 and J is TRBJ2-2; possible D gene TRBD2, 6 bases. The germline V gene has CDR1 KGHSH and CDR2 LQKENI. V gave up 3 bases and J gave up 7 bases, with 21 bases separating them. The CDR3 sequence is 17 residues long. DNA for the CDR3: TGTGCCAGCTCACCGGGCCGAGCGGTCTTGGAGGGCGGGGAGCTGTTTTTT. It codes for CASSPGRAVLEGGELFF.

There are many counts of this clonotype. The chain uses TRBV29-1 and TRBJ2-1; 11 bases are a match to TRBD2. CDR1 and CDR2 from the germline V gene are SQVTM and ANQGSEA. The CDR3 is 15 residues long. The V and J ends lost 4 bases and 4 bases, in that order; junction bases with no gene match: 6. The DNA of the CDR3 is TGCAGCGTTGCCCCCGGGACTAGCGGTTACAATGAGCAGTTCTTC. Translated, it gives CSVAPGTSGYNEQFF.

This clonotype was seen many times. The genes are TRBV20-1 and TRBJ2-1; TRBD1 is a possible D gene (6 bases). The CDR3 loop spans 18 amino acids. The V gene's germline CDR1 is DFQATT and CDR2 SNEGSKA (reference sequence). The V gene lost 1 base and the J gene lost 0 bases, with 19 bases spanning the gap. The DNA for the CDR3 is TGCAGTGCTAGAGCTAACCCCGACAGGAGAAGCTCCTACAATGAGCAGTTCTTC. Its protein product is CSARANPDRRSSYNEQFF.

This clonotype was counted ten times or more. The chain combines TRBV30 with TRBJ2-3, with TRBD1 matching 8 bases. This CDR3 contains 16 residues. The V gene end was trimmed by 2 bases and the J gene end by 2 bases; junction bases not matched to a gene: 9. Germline loops: CDR1 GTSNPN, CDR2 SVGIG (reference sequence). CDR3 nucleotide sequence: TGTGCCTGGAGTCAAGGACAGGGTAGGGTCACAGATACGCAGTATTTT. Translation gives CAWSQGQGRVTDTQYF.

This clonotype was seen many times. The V call is TRBV2, the J call TRBJ1-6; D is unclear. CDR3 length: 12 amino acids. CDR1 is SNHLY and CDR2 is FYNNEI in the germline V gene. V dropped 1 base and J dropped 14 bases, with 9 bases sitting between them. CDR3 amino acids: CASSEEAVTLHF. The CDR3 DNA reads TGTGCCAGCAGTGAAGAGGCGGTCACCCTCCACTTT.

This clonotype was counted many times. This chain uses TRBV11-1 with TRBJ1-2; D gene unclear. The V gene lost 0 bases and the J gene lost 3 bases, with 8 bases spanning the gap. CDR3 length: 14 residues. CDR1 SGHAT and CDR2 FQDESV come from the germline V gene (reference sequence). CDR3 DNA: TGTGCCAGCAGCTTAGCCGTCGGGGACTATGGCTACACCTTC. This translates into CASSLAVGDYGYTF.

This clonotype was recorded at least ten times. This CDR3 reads CASSSGVDQTQYF. The CDR3 region has the DNA TGTGCCAGCAGCTCCGGAGTCGACCAGACCCAGTACTTC. This chain connects TRBV7-9 to TRBJ2-5, with D hard to call. V dropped 4 bases and J dropped 6 bases, with 12 bases sitting between them. This CDR3 has 13 residues. Germline V CDR1 and CDR2: SEHNR, FQNEAQ (reference sequence).

This clonotype appeared many times. J is TRBJ2-4 and V is TRBV13; no firm D call. Germline V gene lookup returns CDR1 PRHDT and CDR2 FYEKMQ (reference sequence). Trimming cost V 1 base and J 5 bases, with 15 bases left between them. CDR3 length equals 16 residues. DNA of the CDR3: TGTGCCAGCAGCTTAGACGGCAGCGAACGGGAAAACATTCAGTACTTC. It yields the protein CASSLDGSERENIQYF. Supplemented by reference TRBV13 and TRBJ2-4, the full variable domain reads AAGVIQSPRHLIKEKRETATLKCYPIPRHDTVYWYQQGPGQDPQFLISFYEKMQSDKGSIPDRFSAQQFSDYHSELNMSSLELGDSALYFCASSLDGSERENIQYFGAGTRLSVL.

This clonotype was recorded at least ten times. The chain joins TRBV10-3 to TRBJ2-7, with 10 nucleotides matching TRBD2. V trimming: 6 bases; J trimming: 1 base; junction bases outside the gene matches: 6. The germline CDR1 and CDR2 sequences are ENHRY and SYGVKD. There are 15 residues in the CDR3. The CDR3 sequence: CAIRAGTSVSYEQYF. The DNA of the CDR3 is TGTGCCATCAGAGCCGGGACTAGCGTATCCTACGAGCAGTACTTC.

This clonotype was recorded many times. This rearrangement joins TRBV18 to TRBJ2-7; D gene ambiguous. The CDR3 covers 13 residues. Germline CDR1 KGHSH, CDR2 LQKENI. Trimming took off 0 bases at V and 3 bases at J, with 6 bases between the two ends. The CDR3 here is CASSPPQDYEQYF. CDR3 sequence (DNA): TGTGCCAGCTCACCACCTCAGGACTACGAGCAGTACTTC.

The DNA for the CDR3 is TGTGCCAGCAGTCAGGTATTGACAGGGATTGCGACTAATGAAAAACTGTTTTTT. Its translation is CASSQVLTGIATNEKLFF. This chain joins TRBV5-8 and TRBJ1-4; 7 nucleotides agree with TRBD1. Germline trimming cut 5 bases from V and 2 bases from J; bases unmatched to any gene: 15. CDR3 length: 18 amino acids. Germline V gene data show CDR1 as SGHTS and CDR2 as YDEGEE.

This clonotype was picked up a small number of times. This chain uses TRBV30 with TRBJ1-4, with TRBD1 matching over 7 bases. The CDR3 length is 19 residues. The V segment lost 0 bases and the J segment 3 bases; nucleotides outside the gene matches: 16. Germline CDR1 is GTSNPN and CDR2 is SVGIG (reference sequence). This chain's CDR3 is CAWSVPEGQRKVANEKLFF. CDR3 nucleotides: TGTGCCTGGAGTGTACCGGAGGGACAGCGGAAAGTGGCTAATGAAAAACTGTTTTTT.

This clonotype has at least ten counts. The chain links TRBV28 to TRBJ1-5; TRBD1 might be the D (6 bases). V lost 6 bases to trimming and J lost 0 bases, with 18 bases between them. The CDR3 sequence is 17 residues long. Germline assignment: CDR1 MDHEN and CDR2 SYDVKM. In nucleotides, the CDR3 is TGTGCCAGCAGAACGGAACATCGGACAGTTAGCAATCAGCCCCAGCATTTT. It specifies CASRTEHRTVSNQPQHF.

V gene TRBV7-9 combines with J gene TRBJ1-1, with 9 bases lining up with TRBD1. Germline CDR1 reads SEHNR; CDR2 reads FQNEAQ (reference sequence). With 1 base clipped from V and 11 bases from J, the junction kept 29 bases outside the gene matches. CDR3 length: 21 amino acids. The CDR3 spells CASSLVSDDVGQGPPKGRAFF. The CDR3 DNA is TGTGCCAGCAGCTTAGTAAGCGATGACGTCGGACAGGGGCCCCCAAAGGGTAGGGCTTTCTTT. The whole variable domain, remainder taken from reference TRBV7-9 and TRBJ1-1, is DTGVSQNPRHKITKRGQNVTFRCDPISEHNRLYWYRQTLGQGPEFLTYFQNEAQLEKSRLLSDRFSAERPKGSFSTLEIQRTEQGDSAMYLCASSLVSDDVGQGPPKGRAFFGQGTRLTVV.